This T cell receptor beta chain was sequenced in a study of blood T cell repertoires in COVID-19. On the study more broadly: Acute and convalescent COVID-19 specimens originated in the United States, Italy and Spain. PBMCs, B-cell-depleted T cells, or T cells provided the cDNA or gDNA that made up the material.

Germline loops: CDR1 MDHEN, CDR2 SYDVKM. The CDR3 spans 16 residues. Trimming removed 5 bases at V and 4 bases at J, with 21 bases between. The assay was immunoSEQ multiplex PCR, and TCRdb's table has in-frame clones only and misses some. This sample has just over 300,000 clones; around 90% occur once, and the top ten carry more than 8.5%. Cohorts were based on clinical histories the participants reported. The source of this sequence is a woman aged 18-30 years who had recovered from COVID-19. This chain uses TRBV28 with TRBJ2-7; the D gene is possibly TRBD1 (6 bases). The specimen was PBMCs or T cells enriched from blood (not recorded which). CDR3 DNA: TGTGCCAGCAGTCCGATCCAGGAGACAGGAGAATACGAGCAGTACTTC. Protein product: CASSPIQETGEYEQYF.